This T cell receptor (beta chain) emerged from a study of T-cell reconstitution after alpha-beta-depleted transplantation in children. Study-wide points: T-cell counts and diversity at one year following transplant were attributed mainly to newly produced T cells. About two months after transplant, alpha-beta T cells reportedly came from several hundred expanded graft clones. Several patients had high TCRbeta diversity at day 60; it came from surviving recipient T cells and thymic progenitors.

This sample's TCRbeta library carried unique molecular identifier barcodes. In TCRdb, the PCR reads were re-called with MiXCR into one record per CDR3 protein. This sample has under 750,000 distinct CDR3 sequences, with under 25% found just once. V shed 5 bases and J shed 4 bases, with 15 bases lying between them. Germline assignment: CDR1 SGHAT and CDR2 FQNNGV. This CDR3 region has 14 residues. This clonotype turned up a few times. Antigen: not known. Sequenced material: PBMCs, mostly from graft donor cells, taken 360 days after TCRalphabeta/CD19-depleted stem cell transplant. The rearrangement joins TRBV11-2 to TRBJ2-7; D call uncertain. This TCR was recovered from a boy younger than two who had a stem cell transplant for acute myeloid leukemia, so the T cells may come from the graft donor. The CDR3: CASSPTLLGYEQYF. The CDR3 DNA sequence: TGTGCCAGCAGCCCGACCCTTCTGGGTTACGAGCAGTACTTC. The whole variable domain, filled in from reference TRBV11-2 and TRBJ2-7, reads EAGVAQSPRYKIIEKRQSVAFWCNPISGHATLYWYQQILGQGPKLLIQFQNNGVVDDSQLPKDRFSAERLKGVDSTLKIQPAKLEDSAVYLCASSPTLLGYEQYFGPGTRLTVT.